This T cell receptor beta chain was documented in a study of PD-L1 blockade in urothelial cancer. The overall study: Blood analysis was done at 3 weeks (second dose) and 6 weeks after treatment began.

Indicated time point: pretreatment peripheral blood. Unmatched junction bases numbered 5, after V lost 3 bases and J lost 4 bases. The CDR3 runs to 14 residues. Germline CDR1 and CDR2: KGHSH and LQKENI. Generated by immunoSEQ multiplex PCR, the TCRdb table keeps only in-frame clones and is missing some. The data hold some 100,000 clones, with roughly 90% observed a single time. The source material was PBMCs, sampled around atezolizumab (anti-PD-L1) treatment. The source of this sequence is an elderly woman with urothelial cancer. J is TRBJ1-1 and V is TRBV18; 7 nucleotides align to TRBD1. The CDR3 coding sequence is TGTGCCAGCTCACCTCGACAGGGTGGCACTGAAGCTTTCTTT. Its protein product is CASSPRQGGTEAFF.